The 2 T cell receptor beta chains presented below share a single source sample, sequenced in a study of T cell responses to AZD1222 COVID-19 vaccine. Generated by immunoSEQ multiplex PCR, the TCRdb table keeps only in-frame clones and is missing some. The table shows about 140,000 clones, with just under 95% occurring only once. The source material was peripheral blood, sampled on day 0 of AZD1222 vaccination. These receptors were collected from an adult in good health.

The chain recombines TRBV24-1 with TRBJ2-7, with TRBD1 identical over 9 bases. V shed 4 bases and J 7 bases; nucleotides not matched to a gene: 13. Germline V lookup: CDR1 KGHDR, CDR2 SFDVKD. The CDR3 is 16 amino acids. The CDR3 here is CATSESGTGSGWEQYF. The CDR3 coding sequence is TGTGCCACCAGTGAGTCCGGGACAGGGAGTGGCTGGGAGCAGTACTTC.

The chain is built from TRBV28 and TRBJ2-6; no clear D. The germline V gene encodes CDR1 MDHEN and CDR2 SYDVKM. V shed 3 bases and J shed 0 bases, with 6 bases lying between them. The CDR3 has 15 amino acids. Here the CDR3 reads CASSFALSGANVLTF. The CDR3 region has the DNA TGTGCCAGCAGTTTCGCTCTCTCTGGGGCCAACGTCCTGACTTTC.